Following are 8 T cell receptor beta chains from one sample sequenced in a study of cytomegalovirus exposure and HLA in healthy donors. The PCR contained 60 Vbeta and 13 Jbeta primers. Here immunoSEQ multiplex PCR was the method, and the copy in TCRdb shows in-frame clones only, minus some. The sample consists of under 300,000 clones, about 80% of them appearing once. Sequencing used PBMCs. These receptors were taken from an older woman in good health and CMV-seropositive.

The chain has TRBV19 and TRBJ2-4, with D possibly being TRBD1 (6 bases). V was shortened by 4 bases and J by 2 bases, with 12 bases between the two germline ends. From germline, CDR1 is LNHDA and CDR2 SQIVND (reference sequence). The CDR3 is made up of 15 amino acids. The CDR3: CASSTGEVTKNIQYF. CDR3 in DNA: TGTGCCAGTAGTACAGGGGAAGTTACCAAAAACATTCAGTACTTC.

The rearrangement links TRBV7-9 to TRBJ2-3; 10 bases line up with TRBD2. In germline, CDR1 is SEHNR, CDR2 FQNEAQ (reference sequence). CDR3 size: 16 residues. J lost 0 bases, V lost 5 bases, and 5 bases had no gene match. CDR3 protein: CASSPLTSGSTDTQYF. CDR3 coding DNA: TGTGCCAGCAGCCCTCTGACTAGCGGGAGCACAGATACGCAGTATTTT.

This clone showed up just a few times. The chain couples TRBV9 to TRBJ1-2; D is ambiguous. Germline assignment: CDR1 SGDLS and CDR2 YYNGEE. V gave up 2 bases and J gave up 2 bases, with 7 bases separating them. The CDR3 spans 13 residues. The CDR3 loop is CASSVSGNYGYTF. For the CDR3, the DNA is TGTGCCAGCAGCGTCTCGGGGAACTATGGCTACACCTTC.

V gene TRBV5-4 combines with J gene TRBJ2-2, with 7 bases aligning to TRBD1. CDR3 length equals 15 residues. The V segment lost 4 bases and the J segment 1 base; nucleotides outside the gene matches: 4. In germline, CDR1 is SGHNT, CDR2 YYREEE (reference sequence). Here the CDR3 DNA reads TGTGCCAGCAGCCCGGGGACAGTGAACACCGGGGAGCTGTTTTTT. Protein product: CASSPGTVNTGELFF.

The V gene is TRBV19, the J gene TRBJ2-5; 7 positions agree with TRBD2. Germline V gene sequence: CDR1 LNHDA, CDR2 SQIVND (reference sequence). With 6 bases clipped from V and 4 bases from J, the junction kept 8 bases outside the gene matches. The CDR3 is made up of 14 amino acids. CDR3 in amino acids: CASRFTGEGETQYF. CDR3 bases: TGTGCCAGTAGATTCACGGGGGAGGGAGAGACCCAGTACTTC. The full variable domain, rest sourced from reference TRBV19 and TRBJ2-5, is DGGITQSPKYLFRKEGQNVTLSCEQNLNHDAMYWYRQDPGQGLRLIYYSQIVNDFQKGDIAEGYSVSREKKESFPLTVTSAQKNPTAFYLCASRFTGEGETQYFGPGTRLLVL.

This clone was observed a single time. J is TRBJ1-2 and V is TRBV15; D is unclear. V was shortened by 5 bases and J by 4 bases, with 23 bases between the two germline ends. CDR1 and CDR2 (germline): LNHNV, YYDKDF (reference sequence). The CDR3 contains 17 residues. The CDR3 DNA follows: TGTGCCACCAGCTCGCCGACATTACAAGGATCGCTCTATGGCTACACCTTC. Protein sequence: CATSSPTLQGSLYGYTF.

The chain joins TRBV11-2 to TRBJ1-1; 7 bases match TRBD1. The CDR3 is made up of 14 amino acids. Germline lookup yields CDR1 SGHAT and CDR2 FQNNGV. V gave up 1 base and J gave up 10 bases; unmatched junction bases: 9. For the CDR3, the DNA is TGTGCCAGCAGCTTAGCGGAGGGGGCCGGCGTAGCTTTCTTT. Translating it yields CASSLAEGAGVAFF.

This clone showed up just once. The chain couples TRBV4-1 to TRBJ2-1, with D hard to call. CDR3 length: 16 amino acids. Deletions cut 3 bases from V and 7 bases from J, with 19 bases between. Per germline, CDR1 MGHRA and CDR2 YSYEKL. The CDR3 DNA reads as TGCGCCAGCAGCCACGCGCTAGTTAAGCATCAGAATGAGCAGTTCTTC. Its translation is CASSHALVKHQNEQFF.